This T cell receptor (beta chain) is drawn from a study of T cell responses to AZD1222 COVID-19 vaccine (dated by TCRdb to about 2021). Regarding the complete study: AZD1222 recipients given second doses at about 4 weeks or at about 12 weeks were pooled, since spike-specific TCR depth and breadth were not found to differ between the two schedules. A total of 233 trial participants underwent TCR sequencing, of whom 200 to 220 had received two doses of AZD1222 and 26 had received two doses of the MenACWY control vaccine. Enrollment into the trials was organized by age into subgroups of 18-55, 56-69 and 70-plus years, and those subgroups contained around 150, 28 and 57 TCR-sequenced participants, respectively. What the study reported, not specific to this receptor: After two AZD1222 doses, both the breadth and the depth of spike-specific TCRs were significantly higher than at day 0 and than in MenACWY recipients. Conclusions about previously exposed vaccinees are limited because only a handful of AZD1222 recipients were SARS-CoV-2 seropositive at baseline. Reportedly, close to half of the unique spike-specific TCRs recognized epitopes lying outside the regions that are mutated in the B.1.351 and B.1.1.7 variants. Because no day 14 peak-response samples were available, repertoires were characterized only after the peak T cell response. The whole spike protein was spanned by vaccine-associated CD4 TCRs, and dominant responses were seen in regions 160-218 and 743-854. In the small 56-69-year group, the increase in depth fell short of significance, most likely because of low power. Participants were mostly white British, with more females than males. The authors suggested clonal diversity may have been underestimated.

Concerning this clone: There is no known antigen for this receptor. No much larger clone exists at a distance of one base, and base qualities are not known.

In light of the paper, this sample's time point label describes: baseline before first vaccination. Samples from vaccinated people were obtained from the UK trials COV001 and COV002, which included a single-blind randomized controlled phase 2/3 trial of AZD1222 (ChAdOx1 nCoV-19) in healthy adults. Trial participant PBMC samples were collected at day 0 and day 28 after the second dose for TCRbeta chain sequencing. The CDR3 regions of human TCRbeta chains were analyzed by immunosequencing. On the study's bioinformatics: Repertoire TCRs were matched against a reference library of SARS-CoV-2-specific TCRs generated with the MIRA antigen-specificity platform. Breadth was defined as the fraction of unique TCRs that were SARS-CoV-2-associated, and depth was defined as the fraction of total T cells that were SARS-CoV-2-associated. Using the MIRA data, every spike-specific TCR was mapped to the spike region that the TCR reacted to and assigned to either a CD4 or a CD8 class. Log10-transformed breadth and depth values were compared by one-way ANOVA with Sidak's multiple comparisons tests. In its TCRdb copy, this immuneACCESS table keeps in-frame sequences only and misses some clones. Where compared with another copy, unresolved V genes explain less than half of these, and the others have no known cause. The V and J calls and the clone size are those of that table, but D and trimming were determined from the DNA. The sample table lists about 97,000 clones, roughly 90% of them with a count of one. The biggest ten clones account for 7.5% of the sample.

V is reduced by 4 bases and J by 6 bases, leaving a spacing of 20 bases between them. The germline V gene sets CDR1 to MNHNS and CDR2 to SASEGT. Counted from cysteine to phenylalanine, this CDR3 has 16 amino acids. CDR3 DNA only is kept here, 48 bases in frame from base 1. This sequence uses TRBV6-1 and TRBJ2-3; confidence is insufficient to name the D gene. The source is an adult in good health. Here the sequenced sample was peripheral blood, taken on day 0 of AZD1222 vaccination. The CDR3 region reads CASSGVTGSQRDTQYF. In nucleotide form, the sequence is TGTGCCAGCAGTGGAGTGACCGGGTCCCAGAGGGATACGCAGTATTTT.